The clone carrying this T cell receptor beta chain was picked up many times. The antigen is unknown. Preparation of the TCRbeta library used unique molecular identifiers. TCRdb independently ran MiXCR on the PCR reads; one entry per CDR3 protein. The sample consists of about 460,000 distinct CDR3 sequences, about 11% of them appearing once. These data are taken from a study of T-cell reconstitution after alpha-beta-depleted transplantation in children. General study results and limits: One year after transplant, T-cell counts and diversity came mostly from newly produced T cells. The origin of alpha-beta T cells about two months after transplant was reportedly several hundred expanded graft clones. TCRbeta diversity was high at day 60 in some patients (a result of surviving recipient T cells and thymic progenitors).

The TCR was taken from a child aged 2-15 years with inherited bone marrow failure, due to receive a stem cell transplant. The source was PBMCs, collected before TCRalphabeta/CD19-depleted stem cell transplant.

The CDR3 DNA follows: TGTGCCAGCAGGCCGATATTTAAAACTGGGAACCAGCCCCAGCATTTT. Its protein product is CASRPIFKTGNQPQHF. The chain recombines TRBV27 with TRBJ1-5; D is unclear. Trimming took 6 bases from V and 7 from J, leaving 22 bases between them. This CDR3 comprises 16 residues. The germline gives CDR1 MNHEY, CDR2 SMNVEV (reference sequence).